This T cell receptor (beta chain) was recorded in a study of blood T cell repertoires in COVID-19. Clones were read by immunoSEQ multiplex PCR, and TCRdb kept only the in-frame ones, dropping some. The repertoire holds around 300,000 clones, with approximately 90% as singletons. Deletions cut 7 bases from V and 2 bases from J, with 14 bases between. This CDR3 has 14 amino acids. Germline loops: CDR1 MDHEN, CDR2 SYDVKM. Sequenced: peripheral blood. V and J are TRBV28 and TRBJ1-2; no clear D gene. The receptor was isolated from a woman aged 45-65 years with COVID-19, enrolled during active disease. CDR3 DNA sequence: TGTGCCAGCATCCCCCCGAGGGTGAACTATGGCTACACCTTC. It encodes CASIPPRVNYGYTF.